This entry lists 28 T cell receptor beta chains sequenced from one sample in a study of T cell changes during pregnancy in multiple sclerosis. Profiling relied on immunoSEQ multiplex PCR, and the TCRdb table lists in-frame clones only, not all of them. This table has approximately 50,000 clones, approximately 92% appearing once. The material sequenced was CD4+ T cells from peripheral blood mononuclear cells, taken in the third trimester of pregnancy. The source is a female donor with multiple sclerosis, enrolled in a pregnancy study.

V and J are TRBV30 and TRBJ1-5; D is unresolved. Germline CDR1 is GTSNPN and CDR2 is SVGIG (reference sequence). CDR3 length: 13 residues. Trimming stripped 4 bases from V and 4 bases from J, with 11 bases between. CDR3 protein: CAWTTGNNQPQHF. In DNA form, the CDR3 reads TGTGCCTGGACGACGGGGAATAATCAGCCCCAGCATTTT.

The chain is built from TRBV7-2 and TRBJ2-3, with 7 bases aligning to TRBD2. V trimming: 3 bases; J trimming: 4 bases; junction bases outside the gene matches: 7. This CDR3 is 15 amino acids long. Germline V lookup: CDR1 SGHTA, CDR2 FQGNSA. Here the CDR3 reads CASSFGREVADTQYF. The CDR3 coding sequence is TGTGCCAGCAGCTTTGGGAGGGAGGTAGCAGATACGCAGTATTTT.

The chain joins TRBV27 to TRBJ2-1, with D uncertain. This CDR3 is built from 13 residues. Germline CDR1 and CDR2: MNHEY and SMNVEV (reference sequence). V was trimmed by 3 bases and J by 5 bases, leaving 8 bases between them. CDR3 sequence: CASSFDWNNEQFF. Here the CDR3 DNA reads TGTGCCAGCAGTTTTGACTGGAACAATGAGCAGTTCTTC.

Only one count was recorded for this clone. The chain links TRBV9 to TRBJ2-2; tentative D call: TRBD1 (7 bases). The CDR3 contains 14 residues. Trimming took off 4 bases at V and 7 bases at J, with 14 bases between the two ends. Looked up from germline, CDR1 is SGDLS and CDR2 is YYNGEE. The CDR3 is CASSSGGFFGELFF. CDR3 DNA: TGTGCCAGCAGCTCAGGGGGGTTCTTCGGGGAGCTGTTTTTT.

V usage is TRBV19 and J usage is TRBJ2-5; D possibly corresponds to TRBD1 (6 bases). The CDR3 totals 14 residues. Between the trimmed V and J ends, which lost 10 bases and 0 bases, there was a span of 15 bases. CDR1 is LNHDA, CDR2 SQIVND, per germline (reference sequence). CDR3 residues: CATDLTGHQETQYF. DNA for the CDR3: TGTGCCACTGATTTGACAGGCCACCAAGAGACCCAGTACTTC.

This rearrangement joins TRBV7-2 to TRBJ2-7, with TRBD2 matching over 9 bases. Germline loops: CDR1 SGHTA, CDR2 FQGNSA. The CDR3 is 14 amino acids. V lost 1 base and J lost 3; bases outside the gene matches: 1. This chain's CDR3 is CASSLGGRGYEQYF. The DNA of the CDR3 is TGTGCCAGCAGCTTAGGCGGGAGGGGCTACGAGCAGTACTTC.

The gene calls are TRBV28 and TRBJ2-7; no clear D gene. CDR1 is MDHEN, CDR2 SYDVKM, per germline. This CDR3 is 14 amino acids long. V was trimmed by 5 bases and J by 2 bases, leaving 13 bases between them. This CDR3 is CASSPRRITYEQYF. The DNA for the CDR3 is TGTGCCAGCAGTCCTAGACGGATTACCTACGAGCAGTACTTC.

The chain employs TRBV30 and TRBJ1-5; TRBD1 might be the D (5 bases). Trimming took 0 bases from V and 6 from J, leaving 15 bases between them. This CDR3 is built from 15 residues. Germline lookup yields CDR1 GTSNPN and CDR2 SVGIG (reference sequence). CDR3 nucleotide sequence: TGTGCCTGGAGTGTGGGGTCAGGGCATGGTCAGCCCCAGCATTTT. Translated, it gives CAWSVGSGHGQPQHF.

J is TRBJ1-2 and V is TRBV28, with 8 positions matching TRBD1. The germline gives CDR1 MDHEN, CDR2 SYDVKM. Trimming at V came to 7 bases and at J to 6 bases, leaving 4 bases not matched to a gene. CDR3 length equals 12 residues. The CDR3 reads CASTEDRDGYTF. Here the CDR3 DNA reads TGTGCCAGCACCGAGGACAGGGATGGCTACACCTTC.

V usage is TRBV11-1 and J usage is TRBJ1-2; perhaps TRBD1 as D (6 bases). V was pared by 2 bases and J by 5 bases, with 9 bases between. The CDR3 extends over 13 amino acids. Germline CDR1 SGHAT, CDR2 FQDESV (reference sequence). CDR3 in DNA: TGTGCCAGCAGCTTACCTCAGGGGTATGGCTACACCTTC. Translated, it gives CASSLPQGYGYTF.

The CDR3 DNA follows: TGTGCCTGGAGTCCGTTTCGTGGGACACCGAGCTCTGGGGCCAACGTCCTGACTTTC. This encodes CAWSPFRGTPSSGANVLTF. The rearrangement uses TRBV30 and TRBJ2-6; D perhaps matches TRBD1 (6 bases). V was shortened by 2 bases and J by 0 bases, with 20 bases between the two germline ends. CDR1 GTSNPN and CDR2 SVGIG come from the germline V gene (reference sequence). The CDR3 has 19 amino acids.

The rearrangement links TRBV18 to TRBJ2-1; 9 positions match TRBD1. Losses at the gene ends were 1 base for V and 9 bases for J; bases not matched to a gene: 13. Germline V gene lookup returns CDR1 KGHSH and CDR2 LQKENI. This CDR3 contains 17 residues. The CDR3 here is CASSPLSTGGSWSEQFF. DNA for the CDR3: TGTGCCAGCTCACCACTTTCAACAGGGGGCTCTTGGTCTGAGCAGTTCTTC.

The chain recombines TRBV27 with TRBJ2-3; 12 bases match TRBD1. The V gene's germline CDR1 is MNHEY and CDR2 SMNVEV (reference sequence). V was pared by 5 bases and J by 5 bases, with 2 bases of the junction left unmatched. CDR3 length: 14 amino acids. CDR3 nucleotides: TGTGCCAGCAGTCGGGACAGGGGGCTAGATACGCAGTATTTT. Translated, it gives CASSRDRGLDTQYF.

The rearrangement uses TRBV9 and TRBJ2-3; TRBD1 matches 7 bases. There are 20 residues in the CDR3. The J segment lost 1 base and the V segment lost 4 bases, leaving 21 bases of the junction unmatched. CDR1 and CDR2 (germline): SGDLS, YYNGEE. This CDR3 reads CASSPRGRTGIPGGTDTQYF. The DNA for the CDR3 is TGTGCCAGCAGCCCCAGGGGGAGAACAGGGATTCCTGGTGGCACAGATACGCAGTATTTT.

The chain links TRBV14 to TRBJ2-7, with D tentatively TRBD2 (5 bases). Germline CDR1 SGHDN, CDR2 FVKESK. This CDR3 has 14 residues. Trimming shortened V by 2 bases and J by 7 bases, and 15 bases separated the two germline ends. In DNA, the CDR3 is TGTGCCAGCAGCCAAAATCGGAGAACGGGAGAGCAGTACTTC. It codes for CASSQNRRTGEQYF.

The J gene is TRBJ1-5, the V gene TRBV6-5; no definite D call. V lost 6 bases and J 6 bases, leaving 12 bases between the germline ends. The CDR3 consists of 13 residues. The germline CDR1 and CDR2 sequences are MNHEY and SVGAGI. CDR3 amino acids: CASRRLNGQPQHF. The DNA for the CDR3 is TGTGCCAGCAGACGACTAAACGGTCAGCCCCAGCATTTT.

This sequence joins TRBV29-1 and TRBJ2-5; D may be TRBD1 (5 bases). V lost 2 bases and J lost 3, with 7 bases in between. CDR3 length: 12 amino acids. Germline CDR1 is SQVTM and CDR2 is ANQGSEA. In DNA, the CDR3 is TGCAGCGTTGAAACCAGGGAAGAGACCCAGTACTTC. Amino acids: CSVETREETQYF.

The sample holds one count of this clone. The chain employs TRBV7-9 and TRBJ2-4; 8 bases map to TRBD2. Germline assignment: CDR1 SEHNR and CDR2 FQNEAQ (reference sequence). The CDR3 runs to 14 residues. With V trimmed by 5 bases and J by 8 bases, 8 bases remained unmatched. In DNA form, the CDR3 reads TGTGCCAGCAGCCCGGACCGGCGGGGGGACATTCAGTACTTC. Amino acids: CASSPDRRGDIQYF.

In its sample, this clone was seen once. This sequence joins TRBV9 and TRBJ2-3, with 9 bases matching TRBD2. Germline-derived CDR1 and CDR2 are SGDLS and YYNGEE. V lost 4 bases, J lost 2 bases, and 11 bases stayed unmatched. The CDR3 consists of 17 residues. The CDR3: CASSPSGRLAATDTQYF. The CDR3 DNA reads TGTGCCAGCAGCCCCTCAGGTAGACTAGCGGCCACAGATACGCAGTATTTT.

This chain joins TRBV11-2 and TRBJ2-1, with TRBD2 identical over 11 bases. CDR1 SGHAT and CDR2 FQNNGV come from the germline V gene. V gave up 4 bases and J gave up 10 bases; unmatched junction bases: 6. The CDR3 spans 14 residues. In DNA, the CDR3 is TGTGCCAGCAGCTCACTAGCGGGAGAGCAGGAGCAGTTCTTC. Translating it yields CASSSLAGEQEQFF.

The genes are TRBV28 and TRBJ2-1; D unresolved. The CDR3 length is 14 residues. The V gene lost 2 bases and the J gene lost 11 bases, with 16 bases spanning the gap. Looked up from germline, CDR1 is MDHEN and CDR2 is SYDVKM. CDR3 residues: CASSLGVSLLKQFF. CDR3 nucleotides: TGTGCCAGCAGTTTAGGAGTATCCCTCCTGAAGCAGTTCTTC.

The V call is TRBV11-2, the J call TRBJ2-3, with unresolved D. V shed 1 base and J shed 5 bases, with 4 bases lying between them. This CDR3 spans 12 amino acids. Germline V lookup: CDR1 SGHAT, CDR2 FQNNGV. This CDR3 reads CASSLGGDTQYF. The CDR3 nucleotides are TGTGCCAGCAGCTTAGGCGGAGATACGCAGTATTTT.

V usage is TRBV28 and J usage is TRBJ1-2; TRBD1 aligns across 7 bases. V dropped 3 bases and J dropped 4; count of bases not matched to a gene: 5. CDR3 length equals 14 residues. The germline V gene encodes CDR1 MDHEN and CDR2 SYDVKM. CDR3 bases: TGTGCCAGCAGTTTTCTGGACAGGACCTATGGCTACACCTTC. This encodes CASSFLDRTYGYTF.

In DNA form, the CDR3 reads TGTGCCAGCAGGGGGGACAGCAACTATGGCTACACCTTC. Residues: CASRGDSNYGYTF. V and J are TRBV2 and TRBJ1-2, with 7 bases that match TRBD1. With 6 bases clipped from V and 2 bases from J, the junction kept 3 bases outside the gene matches. This CDR3 is built from 13 residues. Per germline, CDR1 SNHLY and CDR2 FYNNEI. Supplemented by reference TRBV2 and TRBJ1-2, the full variable domain reads EPEVTQTPSHQVTQMGQEVILRCVPISNHLYFYWYRQILGQKVEFLVSFYNNEISEKSEIFDDQFSVERPDGSNFTLKIRSTKLEDSAMYFCASRGDSNYGYTFGSGTRLTVV.

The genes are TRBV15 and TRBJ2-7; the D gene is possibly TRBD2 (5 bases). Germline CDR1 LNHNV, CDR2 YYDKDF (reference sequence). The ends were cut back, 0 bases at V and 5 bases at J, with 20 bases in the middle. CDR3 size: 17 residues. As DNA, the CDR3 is TGTGCCACCAGCAGAGACGGAGGAGCGCCCATCGGGGACGAGCAGTACTTC. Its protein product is CATSRDGGAPIGDEQYF.

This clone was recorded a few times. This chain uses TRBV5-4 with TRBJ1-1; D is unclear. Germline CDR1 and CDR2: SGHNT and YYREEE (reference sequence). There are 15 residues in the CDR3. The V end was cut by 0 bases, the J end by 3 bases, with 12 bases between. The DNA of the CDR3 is TGTGCCAGCAGCTTGGCCCCGGCTAGCGACACTGAAGCTTTCTTT. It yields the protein CASSLAPASDTEAFF.

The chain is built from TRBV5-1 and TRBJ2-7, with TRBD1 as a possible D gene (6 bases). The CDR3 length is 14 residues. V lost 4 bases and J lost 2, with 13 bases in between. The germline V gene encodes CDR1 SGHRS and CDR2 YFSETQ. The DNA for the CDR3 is TGCGCCAGCAGCGGACAGAGGCCGGCCTACGAGCAGTACTTC. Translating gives CASSGQRPAYEQYF. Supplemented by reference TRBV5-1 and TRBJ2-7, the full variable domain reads KAGVTQTPRYLIKTRGQQVTLSCSPISGHRSVSWYQQTPGQGLQFLFEYFSETQRNKGNFPGRFSGRQFSNSRSEMNVSTLELGDSALYLCASSGQRPAYEQYFGPGTRLTVT.

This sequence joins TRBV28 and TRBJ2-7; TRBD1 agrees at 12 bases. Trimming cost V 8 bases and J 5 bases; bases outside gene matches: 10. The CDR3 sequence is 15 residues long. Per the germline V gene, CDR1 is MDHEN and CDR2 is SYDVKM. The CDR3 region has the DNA TGTGCCAGCCGCGAAGCCGGGACAGGGGGCGACGAGCAGTACTTC. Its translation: CASREAGTGGDEQYF.